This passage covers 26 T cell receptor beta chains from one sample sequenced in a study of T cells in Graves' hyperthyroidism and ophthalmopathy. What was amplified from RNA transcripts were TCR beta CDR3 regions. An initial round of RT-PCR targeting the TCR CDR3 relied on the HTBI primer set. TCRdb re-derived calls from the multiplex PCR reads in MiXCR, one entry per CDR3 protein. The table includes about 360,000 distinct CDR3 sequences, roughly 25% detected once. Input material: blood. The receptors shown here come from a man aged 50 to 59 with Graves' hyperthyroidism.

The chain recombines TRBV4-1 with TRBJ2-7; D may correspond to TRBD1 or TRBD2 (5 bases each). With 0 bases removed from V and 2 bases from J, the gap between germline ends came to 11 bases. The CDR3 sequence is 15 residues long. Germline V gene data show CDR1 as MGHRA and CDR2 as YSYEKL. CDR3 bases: TGCGCCAGCAGCCAAGAGGGACGCGATACCTACGAGCAGTACTTC. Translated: CASSQEGRDTYEQYF.

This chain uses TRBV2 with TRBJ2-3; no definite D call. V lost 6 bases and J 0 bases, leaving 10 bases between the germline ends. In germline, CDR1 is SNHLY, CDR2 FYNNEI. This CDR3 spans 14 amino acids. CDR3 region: CASSVETSTDTQYF. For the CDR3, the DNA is TGTGCCAGCAGCGTCGAGACTAGCACAGATACGCAGTATTTT.

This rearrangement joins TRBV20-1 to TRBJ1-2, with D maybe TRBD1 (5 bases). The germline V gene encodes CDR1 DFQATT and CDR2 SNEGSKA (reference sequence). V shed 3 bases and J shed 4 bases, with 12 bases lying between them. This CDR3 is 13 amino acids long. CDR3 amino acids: CSASPGTSYGYTF. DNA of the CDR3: TGCAGTGCTAGCCCCGGGACCTCCTATGGCTACACCTTC.

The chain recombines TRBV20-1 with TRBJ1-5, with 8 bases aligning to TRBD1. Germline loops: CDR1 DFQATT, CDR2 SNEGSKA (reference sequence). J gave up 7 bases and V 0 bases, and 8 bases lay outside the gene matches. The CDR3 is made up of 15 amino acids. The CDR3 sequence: CSARESGGAGQPQHF. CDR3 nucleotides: TGCAGTGCTAGAGAGTCAGGGGGCGCTGGGCAGCCCCAGCATTTT.

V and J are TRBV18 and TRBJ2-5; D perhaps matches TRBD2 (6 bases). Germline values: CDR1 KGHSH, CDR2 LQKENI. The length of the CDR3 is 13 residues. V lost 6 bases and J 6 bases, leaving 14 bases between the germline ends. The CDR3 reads CASSMGRDQTQYF. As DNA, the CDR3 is TGTGCCAGCTCGATGGGGCGGGATCAGACCCAGTACTTC.

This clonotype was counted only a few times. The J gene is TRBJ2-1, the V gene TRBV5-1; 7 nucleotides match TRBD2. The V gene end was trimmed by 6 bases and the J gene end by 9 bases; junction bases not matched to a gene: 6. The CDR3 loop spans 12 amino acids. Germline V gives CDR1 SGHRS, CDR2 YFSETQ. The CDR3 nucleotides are TGCGCCAGCATGTCGGGGGAGGGTGAGCAGTTCTTC. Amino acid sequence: CASMSGEGEQFF.

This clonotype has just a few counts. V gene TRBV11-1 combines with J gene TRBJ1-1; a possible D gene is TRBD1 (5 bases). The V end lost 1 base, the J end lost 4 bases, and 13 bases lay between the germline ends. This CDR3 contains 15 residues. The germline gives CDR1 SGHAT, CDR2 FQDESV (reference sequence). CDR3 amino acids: CASSLVEGSSTEAFF. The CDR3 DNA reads TGTGCCAGCAGCTTAGTGGAGGGGTCGTCCACTGAAGCTTTCTTT.

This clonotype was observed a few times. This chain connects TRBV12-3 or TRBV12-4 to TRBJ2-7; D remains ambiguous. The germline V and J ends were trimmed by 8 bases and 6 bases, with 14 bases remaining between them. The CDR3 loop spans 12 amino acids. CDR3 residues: CASANANTEQYF. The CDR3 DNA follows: TGTGCCAGCGCAAATGCTAATACCGAGCAGTACTTC.

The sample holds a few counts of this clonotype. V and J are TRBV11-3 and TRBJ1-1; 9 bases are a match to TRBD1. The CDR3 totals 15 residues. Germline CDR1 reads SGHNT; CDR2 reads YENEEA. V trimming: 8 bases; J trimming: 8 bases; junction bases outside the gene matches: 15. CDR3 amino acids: CASRLGTGLEGEAFF. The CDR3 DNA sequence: TGTGCCAGCCGACTTGGGACAGGGCTGGAGGGAGAAGCTTTCTTT.

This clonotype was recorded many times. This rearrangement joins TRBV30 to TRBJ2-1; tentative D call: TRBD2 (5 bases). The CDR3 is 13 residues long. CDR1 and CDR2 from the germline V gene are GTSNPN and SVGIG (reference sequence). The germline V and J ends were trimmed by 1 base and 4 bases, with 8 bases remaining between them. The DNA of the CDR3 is TGTGCCTGGAGTGGAGGGTCTTACAATGAGCAGTTCTTC. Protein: CAWSGGSYNEQFF.

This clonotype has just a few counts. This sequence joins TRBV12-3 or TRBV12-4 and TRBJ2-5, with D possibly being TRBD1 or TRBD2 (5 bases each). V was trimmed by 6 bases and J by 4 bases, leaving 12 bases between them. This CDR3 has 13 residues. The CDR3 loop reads CASRTWGSETQYF. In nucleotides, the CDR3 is TGTGCCAGCAGAACCTGGGGGTCAGAGACCCAGTACTTC.

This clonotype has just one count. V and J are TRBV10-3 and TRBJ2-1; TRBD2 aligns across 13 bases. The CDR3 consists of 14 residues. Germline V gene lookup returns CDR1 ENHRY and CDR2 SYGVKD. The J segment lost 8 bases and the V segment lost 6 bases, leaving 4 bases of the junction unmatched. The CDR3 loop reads CAISGTSGNDEQFF. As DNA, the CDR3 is TGTGCCATCAGCGGGACTAGCGGGAACGATGAGCAGTTCTTC.

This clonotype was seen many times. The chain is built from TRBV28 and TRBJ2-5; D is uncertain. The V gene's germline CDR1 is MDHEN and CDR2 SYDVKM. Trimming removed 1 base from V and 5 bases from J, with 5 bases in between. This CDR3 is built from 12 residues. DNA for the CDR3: TGTGCCAGCAGTTTATTGGGGGAGACCCAGTACTTC. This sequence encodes CASSLLGETQYF.

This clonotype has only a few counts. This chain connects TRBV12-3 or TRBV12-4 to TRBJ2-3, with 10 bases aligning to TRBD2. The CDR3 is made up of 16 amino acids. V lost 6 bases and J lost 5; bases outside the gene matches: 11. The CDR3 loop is CASSPGKAGGLDTQYF. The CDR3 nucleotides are TGTGCCAGCAGCCCAGGGAAAGCGGGAGGGCTAGATACGCAGTATTTT.

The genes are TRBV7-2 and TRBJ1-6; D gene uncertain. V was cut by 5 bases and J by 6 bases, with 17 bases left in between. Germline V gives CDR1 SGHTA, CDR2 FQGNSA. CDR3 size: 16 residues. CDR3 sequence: CASSTLEGNLNSPLHF. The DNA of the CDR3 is TGTGCCAGCAGCACATTGGAGGGAAACCTTAATTCACCCCTCCACTTT.

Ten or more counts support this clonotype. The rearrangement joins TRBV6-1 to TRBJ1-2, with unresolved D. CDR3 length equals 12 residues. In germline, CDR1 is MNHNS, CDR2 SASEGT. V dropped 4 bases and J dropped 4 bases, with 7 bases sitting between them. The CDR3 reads CASSVRLYGYTF. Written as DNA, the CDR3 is TGTGCCAGCAGTGTGCGTCTCTATGGCTACACCTTC.

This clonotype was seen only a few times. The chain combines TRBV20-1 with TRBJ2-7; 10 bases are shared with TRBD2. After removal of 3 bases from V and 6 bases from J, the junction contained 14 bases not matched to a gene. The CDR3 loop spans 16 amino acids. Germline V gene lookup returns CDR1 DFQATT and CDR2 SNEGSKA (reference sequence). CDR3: CSASTAGGPRGSEQYF. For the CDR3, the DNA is TGCAGTGCTAGTACAGCGGGAGGGCCGAGGGGGAGCGAGCAGTACTTC.

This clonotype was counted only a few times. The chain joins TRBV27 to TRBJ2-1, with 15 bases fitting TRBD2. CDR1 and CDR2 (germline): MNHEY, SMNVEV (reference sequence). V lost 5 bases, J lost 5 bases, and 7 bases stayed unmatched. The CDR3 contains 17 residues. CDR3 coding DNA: TGTGCCAGCAGTCCCGGGACTAGCGGGAGGCTCAACAATGAGCAGTTCTTC. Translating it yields CASSPGTSGRLNNEQFF.

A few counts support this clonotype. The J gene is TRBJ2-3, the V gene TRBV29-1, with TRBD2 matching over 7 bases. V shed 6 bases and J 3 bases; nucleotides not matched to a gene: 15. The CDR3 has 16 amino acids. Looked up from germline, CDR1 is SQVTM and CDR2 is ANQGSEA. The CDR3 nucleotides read TGCAGCGTCCTGGGGCGGGCGGGAGTAGGAACAGATACGCAGTATTTT. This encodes CSVLGRAGVGTDTQYF.

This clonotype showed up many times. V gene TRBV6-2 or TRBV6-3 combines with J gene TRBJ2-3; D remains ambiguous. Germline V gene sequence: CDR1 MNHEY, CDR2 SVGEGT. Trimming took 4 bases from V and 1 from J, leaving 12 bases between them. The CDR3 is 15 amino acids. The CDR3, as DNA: TGTGCCAGCAGTTTTGATTGGATTGGCACAGATACGCAGTATTTT. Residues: CASSFDWIGTDTQYF.

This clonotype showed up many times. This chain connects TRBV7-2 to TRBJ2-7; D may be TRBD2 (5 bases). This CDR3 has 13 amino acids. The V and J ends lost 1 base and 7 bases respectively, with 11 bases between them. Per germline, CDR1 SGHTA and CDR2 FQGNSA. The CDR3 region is CASSLGRAREQYF. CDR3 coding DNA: TGTGCCAGCAGCTTAGGGCGGGCGAGGGAGCAGTACTTC.

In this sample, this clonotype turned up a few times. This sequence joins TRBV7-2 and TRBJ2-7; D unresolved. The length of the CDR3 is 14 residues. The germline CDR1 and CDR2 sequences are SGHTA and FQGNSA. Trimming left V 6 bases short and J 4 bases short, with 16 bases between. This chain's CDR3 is CASSASRELYEQYF. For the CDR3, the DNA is TGTGCCAGCAGTGCCTCTAGAGAATTGTACGAGCAGTACTTC.

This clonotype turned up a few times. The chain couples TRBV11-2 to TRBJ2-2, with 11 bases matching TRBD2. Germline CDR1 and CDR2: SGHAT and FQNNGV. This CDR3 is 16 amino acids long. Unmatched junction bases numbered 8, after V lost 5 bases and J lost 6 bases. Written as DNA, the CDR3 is TGTGCCAGCAGCCCTCTACTAGCGGGAGTCCCCGGGGAGCTGTTTTTT. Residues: CASSPLLAGVPGELFF.

The CDR3 region is CASTPGQGEGEQYF. The CDR3 coding sequence is TGTGCCAGCACTCCGGGACAGGGGGAAGGAGAGCAGTACTTC. This rearrangement joins TRBV6-1 to TRBJ2-7, with 11 bases lining up with TRBD1. V lost 7 bases, J lost 7 bases, and 9 bases stayed unmatched. The germline CDR1 and CDR2 sequences are MNHNS and SASEGT. The CDR3 contains 14 residues.

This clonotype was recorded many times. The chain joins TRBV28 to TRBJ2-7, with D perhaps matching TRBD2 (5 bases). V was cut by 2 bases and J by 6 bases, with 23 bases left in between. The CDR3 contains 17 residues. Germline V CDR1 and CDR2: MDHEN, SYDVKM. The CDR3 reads CASSLTIAPGKESEQYF. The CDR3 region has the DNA TGTGCCAGCAGTTTAACAATCGCCCCGGGAAAGGAGTCCGAGCAGTACTTC.

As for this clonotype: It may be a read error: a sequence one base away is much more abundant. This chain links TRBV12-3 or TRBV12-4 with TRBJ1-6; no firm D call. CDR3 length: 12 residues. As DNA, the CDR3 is TGTGCCAGCAGGGATCTTAATTCACTCCTCCACTTT. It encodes CASRDLNSLLHF.